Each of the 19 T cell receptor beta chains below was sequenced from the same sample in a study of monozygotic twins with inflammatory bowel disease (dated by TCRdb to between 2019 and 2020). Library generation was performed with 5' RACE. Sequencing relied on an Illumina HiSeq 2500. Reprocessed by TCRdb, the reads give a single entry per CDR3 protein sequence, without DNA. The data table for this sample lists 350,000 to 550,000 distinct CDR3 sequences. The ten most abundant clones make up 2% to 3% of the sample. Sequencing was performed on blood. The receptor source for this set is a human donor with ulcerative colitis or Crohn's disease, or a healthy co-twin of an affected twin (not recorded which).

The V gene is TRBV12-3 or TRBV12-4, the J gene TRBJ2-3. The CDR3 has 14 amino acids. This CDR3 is CASKIGSRSDTQYF.

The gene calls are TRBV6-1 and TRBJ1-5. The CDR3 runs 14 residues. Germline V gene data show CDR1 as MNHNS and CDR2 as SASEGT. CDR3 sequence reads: CASSPTWINQPQHF.

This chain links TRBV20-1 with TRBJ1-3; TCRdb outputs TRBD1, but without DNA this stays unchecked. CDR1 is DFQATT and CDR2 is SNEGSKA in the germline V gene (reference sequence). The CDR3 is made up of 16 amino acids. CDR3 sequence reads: CSARVTGNYSGNTIYF.

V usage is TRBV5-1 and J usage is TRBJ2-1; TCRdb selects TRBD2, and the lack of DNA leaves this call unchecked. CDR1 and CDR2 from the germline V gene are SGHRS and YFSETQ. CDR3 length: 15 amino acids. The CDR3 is CASSLTSGRRYEQFF. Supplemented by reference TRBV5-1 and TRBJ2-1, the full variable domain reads KAGVTQTPRYLIKTRGQQVTLSCSPISGHRSVSWYQQTPGQGLQFLFEYFSETQRNKGNFPGRFSGRQFSNSRSEMNVSTLELGDSALYLCASSLTSGRRYEQFFGPGTRLTVL.

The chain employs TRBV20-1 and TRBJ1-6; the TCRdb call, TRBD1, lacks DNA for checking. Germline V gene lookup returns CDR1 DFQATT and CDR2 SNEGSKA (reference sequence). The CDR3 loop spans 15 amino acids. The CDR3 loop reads CSAPGQGGNNSPLHF.

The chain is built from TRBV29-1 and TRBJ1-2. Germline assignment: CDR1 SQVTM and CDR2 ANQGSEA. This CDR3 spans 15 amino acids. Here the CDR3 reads CSVPRRYGSNYGYTF. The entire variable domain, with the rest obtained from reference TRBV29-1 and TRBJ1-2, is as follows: SAVISQKPSRDICQRGTSLTIQCQVDSQVTMMFWYRQQPGQSLTLIATANQGSEATYESGFVIDKFPISRPNLTFSTLTVSNMSPEDSSIYLCSVPRRYGSNYGYTFGSGTRLTVV.

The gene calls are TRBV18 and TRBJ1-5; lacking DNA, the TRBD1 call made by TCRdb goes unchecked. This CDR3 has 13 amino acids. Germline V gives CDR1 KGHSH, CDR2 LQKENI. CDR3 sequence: CASSPGQGQPQHF.

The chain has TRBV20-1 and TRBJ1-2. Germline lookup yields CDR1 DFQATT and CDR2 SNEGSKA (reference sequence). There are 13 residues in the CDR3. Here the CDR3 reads CSARDGGNYGYTF.

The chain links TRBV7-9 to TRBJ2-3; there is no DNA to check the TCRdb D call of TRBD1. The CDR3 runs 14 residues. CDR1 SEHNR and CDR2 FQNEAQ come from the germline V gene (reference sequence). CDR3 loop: CASSYRGGADTQYF.

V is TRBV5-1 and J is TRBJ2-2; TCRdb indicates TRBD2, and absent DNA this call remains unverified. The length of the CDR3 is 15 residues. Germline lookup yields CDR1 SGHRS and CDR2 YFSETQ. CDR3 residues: CASSAGLAGTGELFF.

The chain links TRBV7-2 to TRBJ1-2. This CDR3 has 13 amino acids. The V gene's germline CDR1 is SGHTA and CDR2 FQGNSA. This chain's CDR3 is CASSVLMKDGYTF.

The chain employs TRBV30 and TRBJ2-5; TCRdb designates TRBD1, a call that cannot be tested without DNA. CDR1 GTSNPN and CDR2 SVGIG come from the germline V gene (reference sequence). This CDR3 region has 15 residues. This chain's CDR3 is CAWSPGQGFLETQYF.

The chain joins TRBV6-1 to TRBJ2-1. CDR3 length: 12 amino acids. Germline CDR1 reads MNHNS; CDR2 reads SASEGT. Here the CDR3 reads CALEGNLDEQFF.

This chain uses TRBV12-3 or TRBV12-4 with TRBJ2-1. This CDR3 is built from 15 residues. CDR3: CASSLEASGYNEQFF.

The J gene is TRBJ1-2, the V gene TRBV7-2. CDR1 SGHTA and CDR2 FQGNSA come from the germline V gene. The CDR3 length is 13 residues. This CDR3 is CASSLRGQDGYTF.

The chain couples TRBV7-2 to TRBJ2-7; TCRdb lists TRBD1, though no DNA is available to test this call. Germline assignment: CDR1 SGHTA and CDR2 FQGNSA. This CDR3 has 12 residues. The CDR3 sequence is CASSPNRGEQYF.

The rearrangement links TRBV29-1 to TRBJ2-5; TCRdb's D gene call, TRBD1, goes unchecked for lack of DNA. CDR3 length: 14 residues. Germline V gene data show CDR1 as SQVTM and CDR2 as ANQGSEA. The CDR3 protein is CSVDGAPDQETQYF.

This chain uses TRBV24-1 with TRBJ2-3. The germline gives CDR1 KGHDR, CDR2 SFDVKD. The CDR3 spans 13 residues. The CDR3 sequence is CATSDSFTDTQYF.

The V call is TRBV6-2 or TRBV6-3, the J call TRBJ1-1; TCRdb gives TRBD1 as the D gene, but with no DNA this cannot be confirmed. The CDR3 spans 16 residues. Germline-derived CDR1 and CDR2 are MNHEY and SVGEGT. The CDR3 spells CASTPRAGTMNTEAFF.